This section outlines one TCR beta chain sequence together with its context. The source of the sample is a study of CD8 T cells in Susac syndrome. Random hexamers were used to reverse transcribe an amount of about 0.45 to 1 ug RNA. With immunoSEQ multiplex PCR, TCR beta CDR3 was amplified across 54 Vbeta and 13 Jbeta. One entry per CDR3 protein results from TCRdb running MiXCR on the immunoSEQ multiplex PCR reads. The sample carries some 110,000 distinct CDR3 sequences, more than 90% recorded once. From germline, CDR1 is SQVTM and CDR2 ANQGSEA. The germline V and J ends were trimmed by 2 bases and 6 bases, with 12 bases remaining between them. The CDR3 spans 13 residues.

The V gene is TRBV29-1, the J gene TRBJ2-3, with D perhaps being TRBD1 or TRBD2 (5 bases each). The sequenced material came from CD4+ T cells from PBMCs. The sequence was collected from a human donor in good health. The CDR3 bases are TGCAGCGTTGAATGGGGGAACGGGGATACGCAGTATTTT. It yields the protein CSVEWGNGDTQYF.